This T cell receptor beta chain is from a study of T cell responses to AZD1222 COVID-19 vaccine. Whole-study results and caveats: Most donors were white British and more were female, and clonal diversity was possibly underestimated.

As concerns this clone: No antigen is known for it.

Assay used: immunoSEQ multiplex PCR; TCRdb lists only in-frame clones, some missing. The table shows approximately 270,000 clones, with about 94% occurring only once. This receptor was obtained from an adult who received the AZD1222 COVID-19 vaccine. Sequenced material: peripheral blood, taken 28 days after the second AZD1222 dose.

CDR3 amino acids: CASSLAGRGTGELFF. In DNA form, the CDR3 reads TGCGCCAGCAGCTTGGCCGGCCGTGGCACCGGGGAGCTGTTTTTT. The chain recombines TRBV5-1 with TRBJ2-2; D gene uncertain. CDR1 and CDR2 from the germline V gene are SGHRS and YFSETQ. V was shortened by 0 bases and J by 4 bases, with 10 bases between the two germline ends. The CDR3 spans 15 residues. Variable domain in full (rest from reference TRBV5-1 and TRBJ2-2): KAGVTQTPRYLIKTRGQQVTLSCSPISGHRSVSWYQQTPGQGLQFLFEYFSETQRNKGNFPGRFSGRQFSNSRSEMNVSTLELGDSALYLCASSLAGRGTGELFFGEGSRLTVL.